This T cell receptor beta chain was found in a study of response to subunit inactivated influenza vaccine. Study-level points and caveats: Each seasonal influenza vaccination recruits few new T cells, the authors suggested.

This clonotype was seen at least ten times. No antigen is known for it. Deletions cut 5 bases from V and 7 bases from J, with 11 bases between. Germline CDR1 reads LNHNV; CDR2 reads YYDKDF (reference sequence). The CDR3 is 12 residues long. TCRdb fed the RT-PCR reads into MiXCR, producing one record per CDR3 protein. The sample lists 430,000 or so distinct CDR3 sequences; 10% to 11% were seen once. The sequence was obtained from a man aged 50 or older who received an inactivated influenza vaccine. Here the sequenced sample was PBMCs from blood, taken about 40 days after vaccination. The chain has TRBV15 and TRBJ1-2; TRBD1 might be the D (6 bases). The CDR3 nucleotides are TGTGCCACCAGCGGGACACTCTCTGGCTACACCTTC. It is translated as CATSGTLSGYTF.